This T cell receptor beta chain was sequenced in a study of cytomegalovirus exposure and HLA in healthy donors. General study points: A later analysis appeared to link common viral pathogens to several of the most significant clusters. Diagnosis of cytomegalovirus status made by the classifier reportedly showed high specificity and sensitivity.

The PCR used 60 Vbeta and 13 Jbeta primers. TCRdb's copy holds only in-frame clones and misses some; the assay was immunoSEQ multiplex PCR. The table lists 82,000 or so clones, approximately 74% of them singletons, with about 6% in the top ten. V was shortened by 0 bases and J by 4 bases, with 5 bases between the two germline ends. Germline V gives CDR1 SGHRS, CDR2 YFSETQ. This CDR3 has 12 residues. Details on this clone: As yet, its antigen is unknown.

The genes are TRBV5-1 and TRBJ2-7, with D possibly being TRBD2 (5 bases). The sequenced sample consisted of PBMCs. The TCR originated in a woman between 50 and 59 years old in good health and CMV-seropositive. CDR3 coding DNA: TGCGCCAGCAGCTTGGGAGGGTACGAGCAGTACTTC. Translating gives CASSLGGYEQYF.